The sequence of this TCR beta chain was determined in a study of cytomegalovirus exposure and HLA in healthy donors. Study findings and constraints: Some TCR beta chains (164 of them) were listed as cytomegalovirus-associated. HLA alleles were associated with 18,000 or so TCR beta sequences in a later analysis at 0.05 false discovery rate. A prior analysis recorded that most TCR beta V segments were productive about 87% or about 30% of the time.

Regarding this clone: What it binds is not known.

CDR3 length: 16 amino acids. A multiplex PCR was run with 60 Vbeta primers and 13 Jbeta primers. This table comes from immunoSEQ multiplex PCR, and its TCRdb copy is limited to in-frame clones, with some not included. The sample yields approximately 100,000 clones, 76% seen once. This chain joins TRBV21-1 and TRBJ2-3; the table gives TRBD1 as D, unverified against the DNA. TRBV21-1 is listed as a pseudogene. The TCR was taken from a woman aged 50 to 60 in good health and CMV-seropositive. The sequenced sample was PBMCs. The CDR3 DNA reads TGTGCCAGCAGCACTAACAGGGGGAAGAGAACAGATACGCAGTATTTT. Translating gives CASSTNRGKRTDTQYF.